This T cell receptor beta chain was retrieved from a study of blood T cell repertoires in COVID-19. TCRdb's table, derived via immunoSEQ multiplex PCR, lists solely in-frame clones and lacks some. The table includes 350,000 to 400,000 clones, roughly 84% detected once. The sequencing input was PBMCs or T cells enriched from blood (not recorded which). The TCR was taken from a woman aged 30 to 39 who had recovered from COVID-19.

The CDR3: CASSYDRVGTEAFF. The CDR3, as DNA: TGCGCCAGCAGTTACGACAGGGTAGGAACTGAAGCTTTCTTT. The genes are TRBV5-1 and TRBJ1-1; 7 positions agree with TRBD1. Germline CDR1 and CDR2: SGHRS and YFSETQ. The CDR3 consists of 14 residues. J lost 5 bases, V lost 5 bases, and 9 bases had no gene match.